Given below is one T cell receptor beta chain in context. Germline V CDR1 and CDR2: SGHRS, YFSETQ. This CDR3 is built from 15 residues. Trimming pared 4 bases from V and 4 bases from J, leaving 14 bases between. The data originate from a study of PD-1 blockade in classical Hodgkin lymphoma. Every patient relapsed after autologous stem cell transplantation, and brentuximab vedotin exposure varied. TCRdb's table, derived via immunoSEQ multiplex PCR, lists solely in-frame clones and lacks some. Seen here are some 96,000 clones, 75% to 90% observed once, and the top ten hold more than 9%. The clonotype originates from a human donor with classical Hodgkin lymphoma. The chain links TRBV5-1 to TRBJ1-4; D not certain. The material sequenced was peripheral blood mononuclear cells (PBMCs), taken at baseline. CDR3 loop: CASSVTRTGNEKLFF. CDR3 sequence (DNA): TGCGCCAGCAGCGTAACCCGGACCGGTAATGAAAAACTGTTTTTT. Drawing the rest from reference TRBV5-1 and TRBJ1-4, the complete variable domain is KAGVTQTPRYLIKTRGQQVTLSCSPISGHRSVSWYQQTPGQGLQFLFEYFSETQRNKGNFPGRFSGRQFSNSRSEMNVSTLELGDSALYLCASSVTRTGNEKLFFGSGTQLSVL.